These 16 T cell receptor beta chains were all obtained from the same sample, sequenced in a study of graft-versus-host responses after intestinal transplantation. Only in-frame clones appear in the TCRdb table, and some are missing; sequencing was by immunoSEQ multiplex PCR. The sample records fewer than 130,000 clones, about 93% being singletons. No cognate antigen is known for these TCRs. This specimen was unstimulated CD8+ T cells sorted from spleen or lymph node cells, taken before intestinal transplant. Receptor source: a human donor who received an intestinal transplant.

The chain carries TRBV9 and TRBJ2-5, with TRBD2 matching over 8 bases. The germline V gene encodes CDR1 SGDLS and CDR2 YYNGEE. V shed 0 bases and J 5 bases; nucleotides not matched to a gene: 9. The CDR3 is made up of 16 amino acids. CDR3 sequence: CASSVGASGLRETQYF. The CDR3 nucleotides are TGTGCCAGCAGCGTAGGAGCTAGCGGGCTGCGGGAGACCCAGTACTTC.

The V call is TRBV13, the J call TRBJ2-7, with 8 bases that match TRBD2. This CDR3 contains 14 residues. From germline, CDR1 is PRHDT and CDR2 FYEKMQ (reference sequence). Losses at the gene ends were 8 bases for V and 0 bases for J; bases not matched to a gene: 6. The CDR3: CASCTSGSSYEQYF. CDR3 nucleotide sequence: TGTGCCAGCTGCACTAGCGGTAGCTCCTACGAGCAGTACTTC. Complete variable domain (other parts from reference TRBV13 and TRBJ2-7): AAGVIQSPRHLIKEKRETATLKCYPIPRHDTVYWYQQGPGQDPQFLISFYEKMQSDKGSIPDRFSAQQFSDYHSELNMSSLELGDSALYFCASCTSGSSYEQYFGPGTRLTVT.

This clone appeared a single time. The V gene is TRBV27, the J gene TRBJ2-7, with 8 positions matching TRBD1. Germline trimming cut 6 bases from V and 2 bases from J; bases unmatched to any gene: 6. This CDR3 contains 14 residues. From germline, CDR1 is MNHEY and CDR2 SMNVEV (reference sequence). CDR3 DNA sequence: TGTGCCAGCAGCTGGACAGGGAGTGCCTACGAGCAGTACTTC. Translation gives CASSWTGSAYEQYF.

CDR3: CSVGLIGDNEQFF. The DNA of the CDR3 is TGCAGCGTTGGACTAATCGGGGACAATGAGCAGTTCTTC. This chain joins TRBV29-1 and TRBJ2-1; D may be TRBD2 (5 bases). The CDR3 has 13 amino acids. CDR1 and CDR2 from the germline V gene are SQVTM and ANQGSEA. V was pared by 4 bases and J by 5 bases, with 12 bases between.

The chain links TRBV19 to TRBJ1-3, with D uncertain. Germline CDR1 reads LNHDA; CDR2 reads SQIVND (reference sequence). The CDR3 covers 11 residues. With 7 bases removed from V and 3 bases from J, the gap between germline ends came to 4 bases. The CDR3 loop is CASTFGNTIYF. The CDR3 DNA sequence: TGTGCCAGTACCTTTGGAAACACCATATATTTT.

The genes are TRBV30 and TRBJ1-2, with D possibly matching TRBD1 (6 bases). Trimming left V 2 bases short and J 3 bases short, with 16 bases between. Germline assignment: CDR1 GTSNPN and CDR2 SVGIG (reference sequence). The CDR3 loop spans 15 amino acids. The CDR3 DNA reads as TGTGCCTGGAGTTTAGGGAAGGGGGGGCACTATGGCTACACCTTC. Protein product: CAWSLGKGGHYGYTF.

The chain joins TRBV7-9 to TRBJ1-1; D gene uncertain. The CDR3 extends over 17 amino acids. The V gene lost 7 bases and the J gene lost 0 bases, with 21 bases spanning the gap. Germline-derived CDR1 and CDR2 are SEHNR and FQNEAQ (reference sequence). The DNA for the CDR3 is TGTGCCAGCAACTACTGGGTGAGACAAGGCATGAACACTGAAGCTTTCTTT. Residues: CASNYWVRQGMNTEAFF.

The V gene is TRBV2, the J gene TRBJ2-5; a weak D match, TRBD2 (6 bases). Germline CDR1 reads SNHLY; CDR2 reads FYNNEI. The CDR3 runs 14 residues. Trimming removed 4 bases from V and 5 bases from J, with 14 bases in between. The CDR3 here is CASSVESEGETQYF. The CDR3 DNA is TGTGCCAGCAGTGTCGAGTCGGAGGGGGAGACCCAGTACTTC.

This clone was seen only a few times. The gene calls are TRBV19 and TRBJ2-7; D not resolved. Germline CDR1 LNHDA, CDR2 SQIVND (reference sequence). V lost 3 bases and J 3 bases, leaving 9 bases between the germline ends. This CDR3 is built from 13 residues. The CDR3 DNA is TGTGCCAGTAGTATCAAGCTCTTCTACGAGCAGTACTTC. As protein: CASSIKLFYEQYF.

This chain connects TRBV19 to TRBJ2-7; D may be TRBD1 (5 bases). With 4 bases removed from V and 6 bases from J, the gap between germline ends came to 10 bases. Germline CDR1 and CDR2: LNHDA and SQIVND (reference sequence). The CDR3 is 12 residues long. The CDR3 region has the DNA TGTGCCAGTAGTAATCAGGGTGGCGAGCAGTACTTC. Encoded protein: CASSNQGGEQYF. Together with reference TRBV19 and TRBJ2-7, the CDR3 gives the full variable domain: DGGITQSPKYLFRKEGQNVTLSCEQNLNHDAMYWYRQDPGQGLRLIYYSQIVNDFQKGDIAEGYSVSREKKESFPLTVTSAQKNPTAFYLCASSNQGGEQYFGPGTRLTVT.

V and J are TRBV13 and TRBJ2-1; D not certain. V was clipped by 3 bases and J by 6 bases, with 24 bases between them. Germline loops: CDR1 PRHDT, CDR2 FYEKMQ (reference sequence). The CDR3 consists of 18 residues. CDR3 protein: CASSFLPTFGQQFNEQFF. The CDR3 bases are TGTGCCAGCAGCTTCCTCCCTACCTTCGGGCAGCAATTCAATGAGCAGTTCTTC.

The chain joins TRBV6-1 to TRBJ2-2; 8 bases fit TRBD1. This CDR3 region has 15 residues. Germline V lookup: CDR1 MNHNS, CDR2 SASEGT. V shed 6 bases and J 4 bases; nucleotides not matched to a gene: 7. The DNA of the CDR3 is TGTGCCAGCAGACAGGGGGTAGGATTCACCGGGGAGCTGTTTTTT. Translation: CASRQGVGFTGELFF.

The chain links TRBV18 to TRBJ1-2, with a weak D call TRBD1 (5 bases). Deletions cut 4 bases from V and 3 bases from J, with 18 bases between. The CDR3 is 16 amino acids. CDR1 KGHSH and CDR2 LQKENI come from the germline V gene. CDR3 residues: CASSRPEAGKDYGYTF. CDR3 DNA: TGTGCCAGCTCACGACCGGAAGCAGGGAAGGACTATGGCTACACCTTC.

J is TRBJ2-1 and V is TRBV10-2; D perhaps matches TRBD2 (5 bases). Trimming took 10 bases from V and 4 from J, leaving 14 bases between them. The length of the CDR3 is 13 residues. In germline, CDR1 is WSHSY, CDR2 SAAADI. The CDR3 protein is CAIKSTGYNEQFF. CDR3 nucleotides: TGCGCCATTAAGTCAACGGGGTACAATGAGCAGTTCTTC.

This chain connects TRBV5-6 to TRBJ1-1; D might be TRBD1 (5 bases). The CDR3 is 14 residues long. From germline, CDR1 is SGHDT and CDR2 YYEEEE. V was clipped by 3 bases and J by 3 bases, with 12 bases between them. The CDR3 spells CASSSGGLHTEAFF. In nucleotides, the CDR3 is TGTGCCAGCAGCTCGGGGGGACTACACACTGAAGCTTTCTTT.

The J gene is TRBJ2-7, the V gene TRBV9; tentative D call: TRBD2 (6 bases). CDR1 SGDLS and CDR2 YYNGEE come from the germline V gene. The CDR3 has 15 residues. V lost 4 bases and J 7 bases, leaving 21 bases between the germline ends. CDR3 amino acids: CASSPHDGTPLEQYF. The CDR3 DNA reads as TGTGCCAGCAGCCCCCACGATGGGACTCCGCTGGAGCAGTACTTC.